Shown below are 26 T cell receptor beta chains from a single sample sequenced in a study of CD8+ T cells in alopecia areata. As to treatment: oral pan-JAK inhibitor, 5-10 mg twice daily. RNA, once extracted, was reverse transcribed into cDNA for use as the sequencing template. Produced via immunoSEQ multiplex PCR; TCRdb's table is partial and in-frame only. Among about 160,000 clones listed, 65% were seen once. Sequenced material: CD4+ T cells sorted from blood, taken at week 4, from a patient treated with tofacitinib. The receptors were sampled from a human donor with alopecia areata.

The V gene is TRBV9, the J gene TRBJ1-1; TRBD1 is a possible D gene (5 bases). The CDR3 is 15 residues long. From germline, CDR1 is SGDLS and CDR2 YYNGEE. The V end was cut by 0 bases, the J end by 4 bases, with 13 bases between. The CDR3 sequence is CASSVVGGLGTEAFF. For the CDR3, the DNA is TGTGCCAGCAGCGTAGTGGGGGGTCTGGGCACTGAAGCTTTCTTT.

V gene TRBV30 combines with J gene TRBJ1-1; 7 nucleotides align to TRBD1. With 8 bases clipped from V and 1 base from J, the junction kept 7 bases outside the gene matches. The CDR3 consists of 13 residues. Germline V CDR1 and CDR2: GTSNPN, SVGIG (reference sequence). This CDR3 is CARTGTANTEAFF. CDR3 nucleotides: TGTGCCCGCACCGGGACAGCGAACACTGAAGCTTTCTTT. Full variable domain (remainder filled in from reference TRBV30 and TRBJ1-1): SQTIHQWPATLVQPVGSPLSLECTVEGTSNPNLYWYRQAAGRGLQLLFYSVGIGQISSEVPQNLSASRPQDRQFILSSKKLLLSDSGFYLCARTGTANTEAFFGQGTRLTVV.

The rearrangement uses TRBV30 and TRBJ1-1; 8 positions match TRBD1. The ends lost 4 bases at V and 0 bases at J; junction bases unmatched: 13. The CDR3 has 17 residues. Germline lookup yields CDR1 GTSNPN and CDR2 SVGIG (reference sequence). The CDR3 bases are TGTGCCTGGACATTTTCAGGGGGCGTCTTCATGAACACTGAAGCTTTCTTT. It is translated as CAWTFSGGVFMNTEAFF.

The CDR3 region has the DNA TGTGCCAGTACCGGGACCGGGACCGGGCCCCAGCATTTT. Its translation is CASTGTGTGPQHF. The chain couples TRBV7-2 to TRBJ1-5; TRBD1 is a possible D gene (5 bases). The CDR3 is made up of 13 amino acids. V was clipped by 9 bases and J by 9 bases, with 18 bases between them. Per germline, CDR1 SGHTA and CDR2 FQGNSA. The full variable domain, completed using reference TRBV7-2 and TRBJ1-5, is GAGVSQSPSNKVTEKGKDVELRCDPISGHTALYWYRQSLGQGLEFLIYFQGNSAPDKSGLPSDRFSAERTGGSVSTLTIQRTQQEDSAVYLCASTGTGTGPQHFGDGTRLSIL.

V is TRBV7-2 and J is TRBJ2-5; the D is unclear. Trimming removed 4 bases at V and 5 bases at J, with 14 bases between. The CDR3 length is 14 residues. CDR1 and CDR2 from the germline V gene are SGHTA and FQGNSA. The CDR3 DNA reads TGTGCCAGCAGCTCGCCGGCCAAGGCGGAGACCCAGTACTTC. Translated: CASSSPAKAETQYF.

This clone was counted once. The chain uses TRBV6-5 and TRBJ1-5, with D possibly being TRBD1 (5 bases). CDR3 size: 13 residues. Germline lookup yields CDR1 MNHEY and CDR2 SVGAGI. Deletions cut 5 bases from V and 6 bases from J, with 11 bases between. CDR3 in amino acids: CASSTRDGQPQHF. The CDR3 nucleotides read TGTGCCAGCAGTACCCGGGACGGTCAGCCCCAGCATTTT.

The chain carries TRBV9 and TRBJ2-3, with TRBD1 matching over 7 bases. V was clipped by 0 bases and J by 4 bases; unmatched bases: 2. The V gene's germline CDR1 is SGDLS and CDR2 YYNGEE. The CDR3 is 14 residues long. CDR3 nucleotides: TGTGCCAGCAGCGTAGCAGGGGGACCAGATACGCAGTATTTT. The encoded protein is CASSVAGGPDTQYF.

The chain couples TRBV7-8 to TRBJ1-1; TRBD1 is a possible D gene (5 bases). CDR1 and CDR2 (germline): SGHVS, FQNEAQ. V was shortened by 5 bases and J by 5 bases, with 9 bases between the two germline ends. The CDR3 covers 12 residues. In nucleotides, the CDR3 is TGTGCCAGCAGCCAGGGCGGAACTGAAGCTTTCTTT. Protein: CASSQGGTEAFF.

This clone was counted between two and nine times. This chain connects TRBV7-2 to TRBJ1-2; no definite D call. Trimming cost V 2 bases and J 5 bases, with 12 bases left between them. CDR3 length: 14 amino acids. CDR1 and CDR2 (germline): SGHTA, FQGNSA. CDR3 amino acids: CASSLTARAYGYTF. DNA of the CDR3: TGTGCCAGCAGCTTAACGGCCCGGGCTTATGGCTACACCTTC.

This chain links TRBV29-1 with TRBJ1-2; the D gene is possibly TRBD1 (6 bases). The V and J ends lost 7 bases and 3 bases respectively, with 15 bases between them. Germline CDR1 SQVTM, CDR2 ANQGSEA. The CDR3 totals 13 residues. The CDR3 nucleotides read TGCAGCGCAAGACAGGCGGGGCACTATGGCTACACCTTC. Amino acid sequence: CSARQAGHYGYTF. The entire variable domain, with the rest obtained from reference TRBV29-1 and TRBJ1-2, is as follows: SAVISQKPSRDICQRGTSLTIQCQVDSQVTMMFWYRQQPGQSLTLIATANQGSEATYESGFVIDKFPISRPNLTFSTLTVSNMSPEDSSIYLCSARQAGHYGYTFGSGTRLTVV.

CDR3 sequence reads: CANSTGYTF. Here the CDR3 DNA reads TGTGCCAACTCGACTGGCTACACCTTC. The V gene is TRBV19, the J gene TRBJ1-2; D unclear. Between the trimmed V and J ends, which lost 10 bases and 7 bases, there was a span of 7 bases. The CDR3 runs to 9 residues. CDR1 and CDR2 (germline): LNHDA, SQIVND (reference sequence).

The chain uses TRBV19 and TRBJ2-2; 8 bases align to TRBD1. This CDR3 spans 15 amino acids. J gave up 4 bases and V 3 bases, and 4 bases lay outside the gene matches. CDR1 is LNHDA, CDR2 SQIVND, per germline (reference sequence). The CDR3 DNA sequence: TGTGCCAGTAGTATCGGACAGGGAAGCACCGGGGAGCTGTTTTTT. Encoded protein: CASSIGQGSTGELFF.

This clone was seen a handful of times. The chain recombines TRBV29-1 with TRBJ1-4; TRBD1 agrees at 9 bases. The V segment lost 7 bases and the J segment 5 bases; nucleotides outside the gene matches: 5. The germline V gene has CDR1 SQVTM and CDR2 ANQGSEA. The length of the CDR3 is 13 residues. CDR3 in amino acids: CSAFGTGNEKLFF. The CDR3 region has the DNA TGCAGCGCCTTCGGGACAGGGAATGAAAAACTGTTTTTT. Based on the CDR3 plus reference TRBV29-1 and TRBJ1-4, the full variable domain is SAVISQKPSRDICQRGTSLTIQCQVDSQVTMMFWYRQQPGQSLTLIATANQGSEATYESGFVIDKFPISRPNLTFSTLTVSNMSPEDSSIYLCSAFGTGNEKLFFGSGTQLSVL.

The chain carries TRBV15 and TRBJ2-5, with TRBD1 matching over 7 bases. The CDR3 spans 15 residues. Germline V gives CDR1 LNHNV, CDR2 YYDKDF (reference sequence). With 0 bases clipped from V and 3 bases from J, the junction kept 4 bases outside the gene matches. CDR3: CATSRDWGQKETQYF. CDR3 bases: TGTGCCACCAGCAGAGATTGGGGACAGAAAGAGACCCAGTACTTC.

This clone was counted a few times. The rearrangement links TRBV30 to TRBJ1-2; D is unresolved. The ends were cut back, 4 bases at V and 0 bases at J, with 6 bases in the middle. The germline CDR1 and CDR2 sequences are GTSNPN and SVGIG (reference sequence). The CDR3 runs 12 residues. CDR3 DNA: TGTGCCTGGATGTTAGCTAACTATGGCTACACCTTC. It codes for CAWMLANYGYTF.

This rearrangement joins TRBV9 to TRBJ2-1; perhaps TRBD2 as D (6 bases). Per the germline V gene, CDR1 is SGDLS and CDR2 is YYNGEE. The CDR3 has 14 residues. V was cut by 0 bases and J by 8 bases, with 12 bases left in between. The CDR3: CASSVVTSFDEQFF. The CDR3 DNA reads TGTGCCAGCAGCGTAGTTACTAGCTTCGATGAGCAGTTCTTC.

As DNA, the CDR3 is TGTGCCTGGACCCCCGGGGGGCGCACTGAAGCTTTCTTT. This translates into CAWTPGGRTEAFF. The genes are TRBV30 and TRBJ1-1; TRBD1 might be the D (6 bases). CDR1 is GTSNPN, CDR2 SVGIG, per germline (reference sequence). The CDR3 runs 13 residues. V was pared by 4 bases and J by 4 bases, with 13 bases between.

The gene calls are TRBV4-2 and TRBJ1-2; D is ambiguous. The V end lost 1 base, the J end lost 2 bases, and 14 bases lay between the germline ends. The germline V gene encodes CDR1 LGHNA and CDR2 YNFKEQ. This CDR3 region has 16 residues. CDR3 bases: TGTGCCAGCAGCCAAGGCTCGGCCGAAACCAACTATGGCTACACCTTC. The encoded protein is CASSQGSAETNYGYTF.

This chain joins TRBV15 and TRBJ2-7; D unresolved. V dropped 0 bases and J dropped 2 bases, with 11 bases sitting between them. The germline CDR1 and CDR2 sequences are LNHNV and YYDKDF (reference sequence). The CDR3 is made up of 15 amino acids. In nucleotides, the CDR3 is TGTGCCACCAGCAGAGATTTCGGTGGGGCCTACGAGCAGTACTTC. Protein sequence: CATSRDFGGAYEQYF.

The rearrangement uses TRBV4-1 and TRBJ1-2, with TRBD1 matching over 11 bases. J was trimmed by 3 bases and V by 1 base; bases with no gene match: 4. Per germline, CDR1 MGHRA and CDR2 YSYEKL. This CDR3 is 16 amino acids long. This chain's CDR3 is CASSQAWTGGYYGYTF. The CDR3 DNA reads as TGCGCCAGCAGCCAAGCTTGGACAGGGGGCTACTATGGCTACACCTTC.

The rearrangement joins TRBV5-1 to TRBJ2-7; TRBD1 agrees at 10 bases. This CDR3 region has 16 residues. Germline V gives CDR1 SGHRS, CDR2 YFSETQ. J lost 7 bases, V lost 4 bases, and 14 bases had no gene match. The CDR3 is CASSPLTGTGASEQYF. CDR3 bases: TGCGCCAGCAGCCCACTTACCGGGACAGGGGCGAGTGAGCAGTACTTC.

The chain couples TRBV5-1 to TRBJ2-3; no firm D call. V was pared by 4 bases and J by 8 bases, with 11 bases between. Germline CDR1 and CDR2: SGHRS and YFSETQ. The CDR3 covers 12 residues. The CDR3 nucleotides read TGCGCCAGCAGCCAAGACGTGGGTACGCAGTATTTT. Protein sequence: CASSQDVGTQYF.

This chain connects TRBV7-2 to TRBJ2-3, with D possibly called TRBD1 or TRBD2 (6 bases each). Trimming left V 2 bases short and J 0 bases short, with 12 bases between. CDR3 size: 16 residues. Germline V lookup: CDR1 SGHTA, CDR2 FQGNSA. The CDR3 loop is CASSLWGAASTDTQYF. The CDR3 nucleotides are TGTGCCAGCAGCTTATGGGGGGCAGCTAGCACAGATACGCAGTATTTT.

The chain has TRBV29-1 and TRBJ1-6; tentatively, D is TRBD1 (5 bases). Germline V lookup: CDR1 SQVTM, CDR2 ANQGSEA. CDR3 length: 14 residues. V shed 7 bases and J shed 7 bases, with 17 bases lying between them. The CDR3 nucleotides read TGCAGCGCCAGCTCGGGGCTGGGAAATTCACCCCTCCACTTT. It yields the protein CSASSGLGNSPLHF.

This chain joins TRBV5-1 and TRBJ2-1; TRBD1 or TRBD2 may be the D gene (5 bases each). This CDR3 has 13 amino acids. From germline, CDR1 is SGHRS and CDR2 YFSETQ. Trimming pared 6 bases from V and 2 bases from J, leaving 9 bases between. The CDR3 region has the DNA TGCGCCAGCACCAGGGAGACCTACAATGAGCAGTTCTTC. The encoded protein is CASTRETYNEQFF.

V gene TRBV5-1 combines with J gene TRBJ2-3; TRBD2 matches 13 bases. Per germline, CDR1 SGHRS and CDR2 YFSETQ. With V trimmed by 4 bases and J by 4 bases, 3 bases remained unmatched. The CDR3 is 15 residues long. CDR3 residues: CASSTGLAGPDTQYF. The CDR3 nucleotides are TGCGCCAGCAGCACGGGACTAGCGGGGCCAGATACGCAGTATTTT.